These T cell receptor beta chains were read from a single sample in a study of blood T cell repertoires in COVID-19. The method was immunoSEQ multiplex PCR; TCRdb's version includes in-frame clones alone and lacks a portion of them. In the table there are roughly 15,000 clones, about 69% of which are singletons. Sequencing was performed on peripheral blood. The receptor source for this set is a man between 60 and 75 years old with acute or convalescent COVID-19. CDR3s include the opening cysteine and the closing phenylalanine or tryptophan. Fields, in order: clone size, V gene, J gene, CDR3 protein. Only part of the rows carry a size: once, few, many, or a class if the clone is expanded.

>few|TRBV19|TRBJ1-3
CASRPDRISGNTIYF
>-|TRBV7-2|TRBJ2-5
CASRLAGIETQYF
>-|TRBV14|TRBJ2-7
CASSQRDRGLNYEQYF
>-|TRBV11-2|TRBJ1-1
CASSLIQTEAFF
>-|TRBV5-6|TRBJ1-5
CASSPWKASHNQPQHF
>-|TRBV4-1|TRBJ1-1
CASSPRRGSERSAFF
>-|TRBV4-3|TRBJ1-1
CASSHPGTGVTEAFF
>-|TRBV7-2|TRBJ1-6
CASSITGLSSYNSPLHF
>-|TRBV28|TRBJ1-1
CASRAGTGNTEAFF
>-|TRBV5-5|TRBJ2-7
CASSSGQGFTYEQYF
>few|TRBV20-1|TRBJ2-3
CSAPLADTQYF
>-|TRBV7-6|TRBJ2-7
CASSLGQGGEQYF
>-|TRBV30|TRBJ2-7
CAWSGRRGAGGQGEQYF
>-|TRBV3-1/TRBV3-2|TRBJ2-1
CASHKSGTYNEQFF
>-|TRBV6-5|TRBJ1-2
CASSQTWDRGNGYTF
>-|TRBV18|TRBJ2-3
CASSPPTGADTQYF
>-|TRBV7-2|TRBJ2-1
CASSLSPVNEQFF
>-|TRBV27|TRBJ2-7
CASSLKASYEQYF